A selection of T cell receptor beta chains follows, all from one sample in a study of blood T cells in healthy people across ages. Each CDR3 protein gets one entry after TCRdb re-called the 5' RACE reads with MiXCR. The sample lists over a million distinct CDR3 sequences, around 43% occurring once. The sample comprised blood. Source of these receptors: a woman in her fifties or sixties in good health. Both conserved end residues are part of each CDR3. The D gene is left open where the match is weak. Only some rows state a clone size, as once, few, many or a class for expanded clones.

v_gene,d_gene,j_gene,abundance,CDR3nt,CDR3aa
TRBV15,TRBD1,TRBJ2-3,NA,TGTGCCACCAGCAGAGCACAGGGGGCGGGTACGCAGTATTTT,CATSRAQGAGTQYF
TRBV29-1,NA,TRBJ1-2,few,TGCAGCGTTGAAGACCGGGGTGGCGGCTACACCTTC,CSVEDRGGGYTF
TRBV2,NA,TRBJ2-3,NA,TGTGCCAGCAGGACGCGGGCGGGGAGGACAGATACGCAGTATTTT,CASRTRAGRTDTQYF
TRBV18,NA,TRBJ1-6,NA,TGTGCCAGCTCACCACCCTGGGATTCATCCCTCCACTTT,CASSPPWDSSLHF
TRBV28,NA,TRBJ2-4,NA,TGTGCCAGCAGACCCATCGAAAAACTGGCCAAAAACATTCAGTACTTC,CASRPIEKLAKNIQYF
TRBV7-7,NA,TRBJ2-3,few,TGTGCCAGCAGCTCTGGCTCGGGAGATACGCAGTATTTT,CASSSGSGDTQYF
TRBV9,TRBD1,TRBJ1-2,NA,TGTGCCAGCCAGAGGGACAGGGGAGATGGCTACACCTTC,CASQRDRGDGYTF
TRBV27,TRBD1,TRBJ2-1,NA,TGTGCCAGCAGTTTAATCGGGACAGGGGACAATGAGCAGTTCTTC,CASSLIGTGDNEQFF
TRBV15,NA,TRBJ1-2,NA,TGTGCCACCAGCGCCTCATCAGGGGTGGGTGGCTACACCTTC,CATSASSGVGGYTF
TRBV2,NA,TRBJ2-6,NA,TGTGCCAGCAGTGAAATTGGCAGGGTCTCTGGGGCCAACGTCCTGACTTTC,CASSEIGRVSGANVLTF
TRBV5-1,TRBD1,TRBJ1-1,NA,TGCGCCAGCAGCTTATGGACAGGGGGCATTGGGGTGAACACTGAAGCTTTCTTT,CASSLWTGGIGVNTEAFF
TRBV20-1,TRBD2,TRBJ2-3,NA,TGCAGTGCTAGCGGGGGACTAGCGGGACAACCCACTAGCACAGATACGCAGTATTTT,CSASGGLAGQPTSTDTQYF
TRBV11-3,NA,TRBJ2-2,NA,TGTGCCAGCAGCCCTTCAACGGGGTTCTACACCGGGGAGCTGTTTTTT,CASSPSTGFYTGELFF
TRBV5-1,NA,TRBJ1-2,few,TGCGCCAGCAGCGGAGACAGGAACTATGGCTACACCTTC,CASSGDRNYGYTF
TRBV29-1,TRBD1,TRBJ2-1,many,TGCAGCGTTCCAGACAGGGATCGATCCTACAATGAGCAGTTCTTC,CSVPDRDRSYNEQFF
TRBV21-1,NA,TRBJ2-7,NA,TGTGCCAGCAAGCCCCGGGACAGCTCCTACGAGCAGTACTTC,CASKPRDSSYEQYF
TRBV29-1,TRBD2,TRBJ2-3,NA,TGCAGCGTTGAAGGTGTGCGGGAGGGCCCAGATACGCAGTATTTT,CSVEGVREGPDTQYF
TRBV6-2/TRBV6-3,TRBD2,TRBJ2-7,NA,TGTGCCAGCAACCACGGGACTAGCGGGTTATCCTACGAGCAGTACTTC,CASNHGTSGLSYEQYF
TRBV27,NA,TRBJ1-6,NA,TGTGCCAGCAGTTTGAGGACAGCTAATTCACCCCTCCACTTT,CASSLRTANSPLHF
TRBV6-5,NA,TRBJ2-3,NA,TGTGCCAGTAAACAGATTGCTAGCACAGATACGCAGTATTTT,CASKQIASTDTQYF
TRBV20-1,TRBD2,TRBJ2-7,NA,TGCAGTGCTGTCGGGGAGGGACCCTACGAGCAGTACTTC,CSAVGEGPYEQYF
TRBV7-9,TRBD2,TRBJ2-1,NA,TGTGCCAGCAGCCCCTCCGATAGCGGGAGAAGTAATGAGCAGTTCTTC,CASSPSDSGRSNEQFF
TRBV27,TRBD1,TRBJ1-2,NA,TGTGCCAGCAGTTTACGGCAAATAGGGGGGACAGCCTATGGCTACACCTTC,CASSLRQIGGTAYGYTF
TRBV6-5,TRBD2,TRBJ2-1,NA,TGTGCCAGCAGTTACTCGCTGAGCGGGAGTGGGTCCTACAACGAGCAGTTCTTC,CASSYSLSGSGSYNEQFF
TRBV18,NA,TRBJ2-4,many,TGTGCCAGCAGCCAGGGGCTAGCCAAAAACATTCAGTACTTC,CASSQGLAKNIQYF
TRBV9,NA,TRBJ2-7,NA,TGTGCCAGCAGCGTAGGAGCGGCAGGAGGCTACGAGCAGTACTTC,CASSVGAAGGYEQYF
TRBV4-2,NA,TRBJ2-7,NA,TGTGCCAGCAGCCAATTGTCCGCCGAGCGGTACTTC,CASSQLSAERYF